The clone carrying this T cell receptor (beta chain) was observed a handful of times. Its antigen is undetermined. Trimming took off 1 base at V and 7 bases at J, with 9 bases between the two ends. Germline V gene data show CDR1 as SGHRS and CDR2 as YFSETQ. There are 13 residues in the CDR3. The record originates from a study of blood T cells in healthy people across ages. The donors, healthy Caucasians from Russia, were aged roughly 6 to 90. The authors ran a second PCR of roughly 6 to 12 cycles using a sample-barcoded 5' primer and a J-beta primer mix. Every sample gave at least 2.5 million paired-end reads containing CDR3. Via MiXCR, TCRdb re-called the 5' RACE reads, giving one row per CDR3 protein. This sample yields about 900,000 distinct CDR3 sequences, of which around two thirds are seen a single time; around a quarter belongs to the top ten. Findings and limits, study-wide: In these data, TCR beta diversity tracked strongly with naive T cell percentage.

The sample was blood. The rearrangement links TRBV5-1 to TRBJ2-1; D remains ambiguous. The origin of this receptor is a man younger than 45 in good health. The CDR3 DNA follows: TGCGCCAGCAGCTTGAAGCTGGGGAATGAGCAGTTCTTC. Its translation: CASSLKLGNEQFF.